This TCR beta chain was sequenced in a study of CD8 T cells in Susac syndrome. Random hexamers primed reverse transcription of roughly 0.5 to 1 ug RNA. Each CDR3 protein gets one entry after TCRdb re-called the immunoSEQ multiplex PCR reads with MiXCR. The table records a few hundred thousand distinct CDR3 sequences, 95% of them present only once. This CDR3 has 16 residues. The V gene's germline CDR1 is SEHNR and CDR2 FQNEAQ (reference sequence). Trimming took 1 base from V and 1 from J, leaving 12 bases between them. Multiple sclerosis controls were treatment-naive patients with stable or active relapsing-remitting disease.

Sequenced: CD4+ T cells from PBMCs. The V gene is TRBV7-9, the J gene TRBJ2-3; D ambiguous. The TCR originated in a human donor with multiple sclerosis. In nucleotides, the CDR3 is TGTGCCAGCAGCTTAGGGAAACTTTGGGGCACAGATACGCAGTATTTT. Translation gives CASSLGKLWGTDTQYF.